This is a list of T cell receptor beta chains from one sample in a study of blood T cell repertoires in COVID-19. Here immunoSEQ multiplex PCR was the method, and the copy in TCRdb shows in-frame clones only, minus some. The sample gives 300,000 to 400,000 clones, approximately 88% of which show up once; 1.6% is in the top ten. Sequenced input: peripheral blood. These receptors all come from a woman in her thirties with COVID-19, enrolled during active disease. CDR3s include the opening cysteine and the closing phenylalanine or tryptophan. The D gene is left open where the match is weak. A row's size may be missing; if present it is once, few, many or a size class.

V gene,D gene,clone size,J gene,CDR3 DNA,CDR3 protein
TRBV28,TRBD2,.,TRBJ2-5,TGTGCCAGCAGATCTCCGGGACTAGCGGGCCAAGAGACCCAGTACTTC,CASRSPGLAGQETQYF
TRBV28,.,.,TRBJ1-5,TGTGCCAGCAGTCCCACACAGTGGAGGGAGGTCTTACATTTT,CASSPTQWREVLHF
TRBV19,TRBD1,.,TRBJ2-1,TGTGCCAGTAGTAACAGGGGGCGTCGAAATGAGCAGTTCTTC,CASSNRGRRNEQFF
TRBV9,.,once,TRBJ2-3,TGTGCCAGCAGCGCTGACACTAGCACAGATACGCAGTATTTT,CASSADTSTDTQYF
TRBV6-5,.,.,TRBJ1-2,TGTGCCAGCGCCGACAGCGGGGGTGGCTACACCTTC,CASADSGGGYTF
TRBV2,.,.,TRBJ2-7,TGTGCCAGCAGTGAAGGGGCTGTTAGCTCCTACGAGCAGTACTTC,CASSEGAVSSYEQYF
TRBV7-2,.,.,TRBJ1-1,TGTGCCAGCAGCTTAGCCAGAAACACTGAAGCTTTCTTT,CASSLARNTEAFF
TRBV5-1,.,.,TRBJ2-3,TGCGCCAGCAGCTTGGAGGGACTTATCACAGATACGCAGTATTTT,CASSLEGLITDTQYF
TRBV7-9,.,few,TRBJ1-1,TGTGCCAGCAGCTTAGTCCGTAGGGGTATGAACACTGAAGCTTTCTTT,CASSLVRRGMNTEAFF
TRBV5-6,.,.,TRBJ2-2,TGTGCCAGCAGCTTGGGTACTCTTATGGCCGGGGAGCTGTTTTTT,CASSLGTLMAGELFF
TRBV3-1/TRBV3-2,TRBD2,.,TRBJ2-1,TGTGCCAGCAGCCAAGAGTGGCTCCGGGGGGATGAGCAGTTCTTC,CASSQEWLRGDEQFF
TRBV5-4,.,.,TRBJ1-5,TGTGCCAGCAGCTTGGACTACAATCAGCCCCAGCATTTT,CASSLDYNQPQHF
TRBV5-1,TRBD2,.,TRBJ2-1,TGCGCCAGCAGCTCCCCCCGGGACTATGTGATTAACTACAATGAGCAGTTCTTC,CASSSPRDYVINYNEQFF
TRBV19,.,.,TRBJ1-1,TGTGCCAGTAGTATAGGCGTAAACACTGAAGCTTTCTTT,CASSIGVNTEAFF
TRBV3-1/TRBV3-2,.,.,TRBJ1-2,TGTGCCAGCAGCCAACCACCGGGGGTTCAGGGCTACACCTTC,CASSQPPGVQGYTF
TRBV5-1,TRBD2,.,TRBJ2-2,TGCGCCAGCAAGCAAACTAGCGGGGGCAACACCGGGGAGCTGTTTTTT,CASKQTSGGNTGELFF
TRBV2,TRBD1,.,TRBJ1-2,TGTGCCAGCACGGGAACAGGGGCCAGAATTTATAACTATGGCTACACCTTC,CASTGTGARIYNYGYTF
TRBV6-5,.,.,TRBJ1-4,TGTGCCAGCAGTTACTCACAGACGTATGAAAAACTGTTTTTT,CASSYSQTYEKLFF
TRBV5-1,TRBD1,.,TRBJ1-1,TGCGCCAGCAGCTTGGGATGGACAGGGCGTGAAGCTTTCTTT,CASSLGWTGREAFF
TRBV10-3,.,.,TRBJ1-1,TGTGCCATCGGCCAGGGTCTCACTGAAGCTTTCTTT,CAIGQGLTEAFF
TRBV2,.,.,TRBJ1-5,TGTGCCAGCAGTGAAGCAGGGCGCGGGTGGCCCCAGCATTTT,CASSEAGRGWPQHF
TRBV10-2,TRBD2,.,TRBJ2-3,TGCGCCAGCACTCGGACTAGCGGGGCCTCAGGAACGCAGTATTTT,CASTRTSGASGTQYF
TRBV20-1,TRBD1,once,TRBJ1-2,TGCAGTGCTCGGGACAGGGAAGGCTACACCTTC,CSARDREGYTF
TRBV19,TRBD1,.,TRBJ1-2,TGTGCCAGTAGTATCACAGGGGGCGACTATGGCTACACCTTC,CASSITGGDYGYTF
TRBV18,.,.,TRBJ1-2,TGTGCCAGCTCACTAGATCAGGGAAACTATGGCTACACCTTC,CASSLDQGNYGYTF
TRBV5-1,.,.,TRBJ2-6,TGCGCCAGCAGCTCGCTGCGGGTGGGCTCTGGGGCCAACGTCCTGACTTTC,CASSSLRVGSGANVLTF
TRBV28,.,once,TRBJ2-4,TGTGCCAGCAGTTTTCGGGGTCCAGCCAAAAACATTCAGTACTTC,CASSFRGPAKNIQYF
TRBV5-4,.,.,TRBJ2-1,TGTGCCAGCAGGGGCGGGACAGCCCTTGGGAATGAGCAGTTCTTC,CASRGGTALGNEQFF
TRBV6-5,.,few,TRBJ1-1,TGTGCCAGCACTTTCAGGGATGAAGCTTTCTTT,CASTFRDEAFF
TRBV19,TRBD1,.,TRBJ2-3,TGTGCCAGTAGTATCGGACAGGGCCTTGCGGATACGCAGTATTTT,CASSIGQGLADTQYF
TRBV7-9,TRBD1,.,TRBJ1-2,TGTGCCAGCAGCCCGAGTGGGGACAGCAACTATGGCTACACCTTC,CASSPSGDSNYGYTF
TRBV4-2,.,.,TRBJ1-3,TGTGCCAGCAGCCAAGGGCGGGACCAGAACACCATATATTTT,CASSQGRDQNTIYF
TRBV4-2,TRBD1,.,TRBJ1-3,TGTGCCAGCAGCCTCGGACAGGGGCCAGCGAGCTCTGGAAACACCATATATTTT,CASSLGQGPASSGNTIYF
TRBV6-6,TRBD2,once,TRBJ2-2,TGTGCCAGCAGTTACGGGGGGGACACCGGGGAGCTGTTTTTT,CASSYGGDTGELFF
TRBV5-6,TRBD2,.,TRBJ2-3,TGTGCCAGCACCCCGGTGGGCGGGGGGGCGTTAGATACGCAGTATTTT,CASTPVGGGALDTQYF
TRBV20-1,.,few,TRBJ2-7,TGCAGTGCTAGTGGCAGTGCCTACGAGCAGTACTTC,CSASGSAYEQYF
TRBV18,TRBD1,once,TRBJ2-2,TGTGCCAGCTCACAAAATACAGGGGACACCGGGGAGCTGTTTTTT,CASSQNTGDTGELFF
TRBV6-1,TRBD1,.,TRBJ2-1,TGTGCCAGCAGTGAGCGGACAGGGGGCGTGTGGAATGAGCAGTTCTTC,CASSERTGGVWNEQFF
TRBV4-2,.,.,TRBJ2-1,TGTGCCAGCAGCCAAGGGTACTACCGCTCCTACAATGAGCAGTTCTTC,CASSQGYYRSYNEQFF
TRBV11-3,TRBD1,.,TRBJ1-1,TGTGCCAGCAGTCCTGACAGGGGGTTTCGAGCTTTCTTT,CASSPDRGFRAFF
TRBV4-3,.,.,TRBJ1-3,TGCGCCAGCAGCCAAGATGCGAGCGGGACCCGGGACTTATATTTT,CASSQDASGTRDLYF
TRBV5-4,TRBD1,.,TRBJ2-1,TGTGCCAGCAGCTTCCCGGGACAGGGGTACAATGAGCAGTTCTTC,CASSFPGQGYNEQFF
TRBV5-5,TRBD1,.,TRBJ1-1,TGTGCCAGCAGCTTGCAGGGGGCCTTAAACACTGAAGCTTTCTTT,CASSLQGALNTEAFF
TRBV27,TRBD2,.,TRBJ2-5,TGTGCCAGCAGTTACCTAGCGGGGATACAAGAGACCCAGTACTTC,CASSYLAGIQETQYF
TRBV15,TRBD1,.,TRBJ1-5,TGTGCCACCAGCAGAGGGACAGGGGTGTATCAGCCCCAGCATTTT,CATSRGTGVYQPQHF
TRBV12-2,.,.,TRBJ1-4,TGTGCAAGTCCCCTAAGGACAGGGGAGTTCCATGAAAAACTGTTTTTT,CASPLRTGEFHEKLFF